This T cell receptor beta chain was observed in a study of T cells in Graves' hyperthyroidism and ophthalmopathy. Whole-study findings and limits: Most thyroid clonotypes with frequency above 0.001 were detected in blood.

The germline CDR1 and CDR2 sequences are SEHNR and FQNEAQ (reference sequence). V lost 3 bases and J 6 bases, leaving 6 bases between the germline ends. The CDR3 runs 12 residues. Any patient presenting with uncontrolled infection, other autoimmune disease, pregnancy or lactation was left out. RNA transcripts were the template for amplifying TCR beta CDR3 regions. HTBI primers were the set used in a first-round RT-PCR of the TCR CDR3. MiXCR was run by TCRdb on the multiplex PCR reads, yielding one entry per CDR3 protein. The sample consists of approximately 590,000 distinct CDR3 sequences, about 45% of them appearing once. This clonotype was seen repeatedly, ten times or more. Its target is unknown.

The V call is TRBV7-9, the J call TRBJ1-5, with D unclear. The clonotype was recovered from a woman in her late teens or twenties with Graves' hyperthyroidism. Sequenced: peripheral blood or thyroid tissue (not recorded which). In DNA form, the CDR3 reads TGTGCCAGCAGCTTCCAAGGTCAGCCCCAGCATTTT. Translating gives CASSFQGQPQHF. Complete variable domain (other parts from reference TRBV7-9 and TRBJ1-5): DTGVSQNPRHKITKRGQNVTFRCDPISEHNRLYWYRQTLGQGPEFLTYFQNEAQLEKSRLLSDRFSAERPKGSFSTLEIQRTEQGDSAMYLCASSFQGQPQHFGDGTRLSIL.